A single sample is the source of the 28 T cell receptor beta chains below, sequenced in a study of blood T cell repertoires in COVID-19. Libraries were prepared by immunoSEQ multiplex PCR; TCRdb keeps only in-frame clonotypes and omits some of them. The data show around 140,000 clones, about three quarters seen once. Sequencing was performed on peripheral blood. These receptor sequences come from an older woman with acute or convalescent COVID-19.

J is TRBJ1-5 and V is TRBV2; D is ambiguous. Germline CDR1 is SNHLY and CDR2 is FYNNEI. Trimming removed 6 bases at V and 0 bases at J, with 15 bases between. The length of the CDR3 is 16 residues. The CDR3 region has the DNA TGTGCCAGCAGCCCGGGGAACAGTTATAGCAATCAGCCCCAGCATTTT. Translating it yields CASSPGNSYSNQPQHF.

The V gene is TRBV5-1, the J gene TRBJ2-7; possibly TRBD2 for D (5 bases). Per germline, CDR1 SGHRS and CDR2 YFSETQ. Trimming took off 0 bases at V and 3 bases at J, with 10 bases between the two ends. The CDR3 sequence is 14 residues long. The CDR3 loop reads CASSLGPGIYEQYF. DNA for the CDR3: TGCGCCAGCAGCTTGGGCCCGGGAATCTACGAGCAGTACTTC. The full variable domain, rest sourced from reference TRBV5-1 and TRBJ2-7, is KAGVTQTPRYLIKTRGQQVTLSCSPISGHRSVSWYQQTPGQGLQFLFEYFSETQRNKGNFPGRFSGRQFSNSRSEMNVSTLELGDSALYLCASSLGPGIYEQYFGPGTRLTVT.

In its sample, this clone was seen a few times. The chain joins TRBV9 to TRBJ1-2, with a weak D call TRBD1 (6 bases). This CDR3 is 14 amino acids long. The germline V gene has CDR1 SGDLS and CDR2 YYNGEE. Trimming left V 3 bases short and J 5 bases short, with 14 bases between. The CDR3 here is CASSEQTTGYGYTF. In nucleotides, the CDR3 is TGTGCCAGCAGCGAGCAGACGACAGGTTATGGCTACACCTTC.

DNA for the CDR3: TGTGCCAGCAGCCAAAGGCTGGGCGTACGTTCGGATGAAGCTTTCTTT. Encoded protein: CASSQRLGVRSDEAFF. The V gene is TRBV11-2, the J gene TRBJ1-1; no clear D. Trimming removed 5 bases at V and 7 bases at J, with 23 bases between. The CDR3 runs 16 residues. Germline CDR1 SGHAT, CDR2 FQNNGV.

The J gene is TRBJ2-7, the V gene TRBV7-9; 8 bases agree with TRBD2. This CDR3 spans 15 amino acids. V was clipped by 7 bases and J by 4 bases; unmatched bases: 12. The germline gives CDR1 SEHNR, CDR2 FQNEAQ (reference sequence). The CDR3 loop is CASTGGDIEKYEQYF. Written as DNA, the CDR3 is TGTGCCAGCACCGGGGGGGACATCGAAAAATACGAGCAGTACTTC.

CDR3 sequence reads: CASWSGSTDTQYF. The CDR3 DNA is TGTGCCAGCTGGAGCGGCAGCACAGATACGCAGTATTTT. The V call is TRBV11-2, the J call TRBJ2-3; D perhaps matches TRBD2 (5 bases). With 8 bases removed from V and 0 bases from J, the gap between germline ends came to 9 bases. Looked up from germline, CDR1 is SGHAT and CDR2 is FQNNGV. CDR3 size: 13 residues.

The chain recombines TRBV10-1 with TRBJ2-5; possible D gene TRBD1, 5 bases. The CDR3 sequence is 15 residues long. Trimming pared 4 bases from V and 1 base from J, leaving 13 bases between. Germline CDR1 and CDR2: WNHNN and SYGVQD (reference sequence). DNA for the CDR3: TGCGCCAGCAGTGCCCGGAGACAGACCCAAGAGACCCAGTACTTC. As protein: CASSARRQTQETQYF.

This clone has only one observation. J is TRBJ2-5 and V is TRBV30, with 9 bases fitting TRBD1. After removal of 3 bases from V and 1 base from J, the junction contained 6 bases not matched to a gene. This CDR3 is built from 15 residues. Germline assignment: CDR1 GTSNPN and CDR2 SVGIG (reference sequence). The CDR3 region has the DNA TGTGCCTGGAGCCCGGGACAGGGTAGCCAAGAGACCCAGTACTTC. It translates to CAWSPGQGSQETQYF.

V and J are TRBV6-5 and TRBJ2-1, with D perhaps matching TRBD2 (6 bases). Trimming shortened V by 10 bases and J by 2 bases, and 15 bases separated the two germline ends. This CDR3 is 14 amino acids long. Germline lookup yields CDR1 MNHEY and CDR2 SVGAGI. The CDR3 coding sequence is TGTGCCACCTTTGGGAGGTCCGCCTACAATGAGCAGTTCTTC. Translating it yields CATFGRSAYNEQFF.

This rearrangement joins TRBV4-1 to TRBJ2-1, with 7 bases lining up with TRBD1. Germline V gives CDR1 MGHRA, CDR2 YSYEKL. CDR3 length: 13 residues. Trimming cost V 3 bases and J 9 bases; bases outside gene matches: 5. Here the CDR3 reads CASSHWTGGEQFF. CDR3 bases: TGCGCCAGCAGCCATTGGACAGGCGGTGAGCAGTTCTTC.

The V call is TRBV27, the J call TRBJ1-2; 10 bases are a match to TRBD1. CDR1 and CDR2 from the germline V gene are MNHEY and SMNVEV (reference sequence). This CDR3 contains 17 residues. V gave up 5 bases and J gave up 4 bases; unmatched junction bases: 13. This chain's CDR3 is CASSTFPSTGGRYGYTF. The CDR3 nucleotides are TGTGCCAGCAGTACATTTCCCTCGACAGGGGGCCGCTATGGCTACACCTTC.

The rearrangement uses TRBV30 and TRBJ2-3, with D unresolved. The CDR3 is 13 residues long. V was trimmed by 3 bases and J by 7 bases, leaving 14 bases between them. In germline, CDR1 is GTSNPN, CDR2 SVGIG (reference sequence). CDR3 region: CAWRARIVNTQYF. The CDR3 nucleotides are TGTGCCTGGAGAGCCAGGATTGTAAATACGCAGTATTTT. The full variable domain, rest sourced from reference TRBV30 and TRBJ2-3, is SQTIHQWPATLVQPVGSPLSLECTVEGTSNPNLYWYRQAAGRGLQLLFYSVGIGQISSEVPQNLSASRPQDRQFILSSKKLLLSDSGFYLCAWRARIVNTQYFGPGTRLTVL.

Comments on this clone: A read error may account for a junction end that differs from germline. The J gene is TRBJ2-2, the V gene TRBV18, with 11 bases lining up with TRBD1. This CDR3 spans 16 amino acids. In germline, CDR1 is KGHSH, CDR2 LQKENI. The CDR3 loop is CASSPRTGGQTGELFF. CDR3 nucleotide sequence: TGTGCCAGCTCGCCACGGACAGGGGGCCAAACCGGGGAGCTGTTTTTT. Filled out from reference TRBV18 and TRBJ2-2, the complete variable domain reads NAGVMQNPRHLVRRRGQEARLRCSPMKGHSHVYWYRQLPEEGLKFMVYLQKENIIDESGMPKERFSAEFPKEGPSILRIQQVVRGDSAAYFCASSPRTGGQTGELFFGEGSRLTVL.

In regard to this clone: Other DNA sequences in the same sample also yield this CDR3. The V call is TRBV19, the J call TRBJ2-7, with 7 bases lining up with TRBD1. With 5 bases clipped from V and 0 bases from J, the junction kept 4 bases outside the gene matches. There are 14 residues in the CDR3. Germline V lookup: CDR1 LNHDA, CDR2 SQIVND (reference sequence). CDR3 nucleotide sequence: TGTGCCAGTAGTCCCGGACAGGTCTCCTACGAGCAGTACTTC. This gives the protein CASSPGQVSYEQYF.

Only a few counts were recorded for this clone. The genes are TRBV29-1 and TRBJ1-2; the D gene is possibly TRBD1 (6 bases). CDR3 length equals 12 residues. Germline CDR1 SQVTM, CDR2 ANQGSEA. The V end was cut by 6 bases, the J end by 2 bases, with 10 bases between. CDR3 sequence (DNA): TGCAGCGTCGCTACAGGGAACTATGGCTACACCTTC. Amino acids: CSVATGNYGYTF.

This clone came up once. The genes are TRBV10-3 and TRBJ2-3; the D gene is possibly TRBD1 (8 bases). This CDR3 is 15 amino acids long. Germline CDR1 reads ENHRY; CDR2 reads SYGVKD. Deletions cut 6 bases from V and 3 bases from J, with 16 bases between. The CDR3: CAIRLQGGLTDTQYF. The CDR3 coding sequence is TGTGCCATCAGGTTACAGGGGGGGCTGACAGATACGCAGTATTTT.

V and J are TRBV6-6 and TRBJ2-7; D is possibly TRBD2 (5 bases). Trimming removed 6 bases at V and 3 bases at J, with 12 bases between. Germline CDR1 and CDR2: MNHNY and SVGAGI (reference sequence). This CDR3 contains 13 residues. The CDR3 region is CASSSTSFYEQYF. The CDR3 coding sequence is TGTGCCAGCAGCTCTACTAGTTTCTACGAGCAGTACTTC.

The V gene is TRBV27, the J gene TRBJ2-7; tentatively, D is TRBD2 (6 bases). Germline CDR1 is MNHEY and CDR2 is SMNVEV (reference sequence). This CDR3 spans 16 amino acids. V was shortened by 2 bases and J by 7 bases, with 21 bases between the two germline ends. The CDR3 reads CASSLRGGALDREQYF. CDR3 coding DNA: TGTGCCAGCAGTTTACGCGGCGGGGCCCTTGATCGGGAGCAGTACTTC.

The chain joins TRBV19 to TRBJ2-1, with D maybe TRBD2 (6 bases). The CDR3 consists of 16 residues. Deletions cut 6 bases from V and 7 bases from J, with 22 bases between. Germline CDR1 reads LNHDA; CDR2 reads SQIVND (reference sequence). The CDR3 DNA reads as TGTGCCAGTAGCCCATTGGGGCGGGGCGAGGGGAATGAGCAGTTCTTC. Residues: CASSPLGRGEGNEQFF.

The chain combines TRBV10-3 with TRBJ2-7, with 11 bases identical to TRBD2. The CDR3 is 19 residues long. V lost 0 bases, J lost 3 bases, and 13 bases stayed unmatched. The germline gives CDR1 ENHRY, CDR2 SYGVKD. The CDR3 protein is CAISESQLSTSGNLYEQYF. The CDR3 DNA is TGTGCCATCAGTGAGTCACAGTTATCGACTAGCGGGAATCTCTACGAGCAGTACTTC.

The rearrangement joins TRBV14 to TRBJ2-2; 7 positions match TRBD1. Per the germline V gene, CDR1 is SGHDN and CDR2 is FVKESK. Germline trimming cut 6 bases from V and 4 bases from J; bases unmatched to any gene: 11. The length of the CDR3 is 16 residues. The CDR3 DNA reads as TGTGCCAGCAGTCGCAGACAGGGTCGAGTCACCGGGGAGCTGTTTTTT. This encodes CASSRRQGRVTGELFF.

This chain's CDR3 is CASRRIDTEAFF. The DNA for the CDR3 is TGTGCCAGCAGGAGGATCGACACTGAAGCTTTCTTT. This sequence joins TRBV2 and TRBJ1-1, with D unresolved. From germline, CDR1 is SNHLY and CDR2 FYNNEI. The CDR3 totals 12 residues. V lost 6 bases and J lost 3, with 8 bases in between.

The CDR3 loop is CASAAFGLAGRDTQYF. For the CDR3, the DNA is TGCGCCAGCGCTGCGTTCGGACTAGCGGGCCGGGATACGCAGTATTTT. The rearrangement links TRBV5-1 to TRBJ2-3; 11 positions agree with TRBD2. CDR3 length equals 16 residues. Losses at the gene ends were 7 bases for V and 6 bases for J; bases not matched to a gene: 13. From germline, CDR1 is SGHRS and CDR2 YFSETQ.

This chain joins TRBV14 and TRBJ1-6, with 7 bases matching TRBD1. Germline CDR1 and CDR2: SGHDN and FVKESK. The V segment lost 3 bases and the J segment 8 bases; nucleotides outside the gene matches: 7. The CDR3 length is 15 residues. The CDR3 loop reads CASSHRQGIDSPLHF. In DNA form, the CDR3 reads TGTGCCAGCAGCCACCGACAGGGTATTGATTCACCCCTCCACTTT.

The CDR3 protein is CATSSVVNYEQYF. Here the CDR3 DNA reads TGTGCCACCAGCAGCGTAGTGAATTACGAGCAGTACTTC. The chain combines TRBV15 with TRBJ2-7; D gene ambiguous. This CDR3 contains 13 residues. Trimming removed 3 bases at V and 4 bases at J, with 10 bases between. The germline V gene encodes CDR1 LNHNV and CDR2 YYDKDF (reference sequence).

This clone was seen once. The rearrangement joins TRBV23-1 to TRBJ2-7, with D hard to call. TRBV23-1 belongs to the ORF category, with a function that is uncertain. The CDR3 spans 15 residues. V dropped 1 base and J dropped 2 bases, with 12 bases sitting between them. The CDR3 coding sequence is TGCGCCAGCAGTCAATTCCGAACTAACGCCTACGAGCAGTACTTC. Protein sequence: CASSQFRTNAYEQYF.

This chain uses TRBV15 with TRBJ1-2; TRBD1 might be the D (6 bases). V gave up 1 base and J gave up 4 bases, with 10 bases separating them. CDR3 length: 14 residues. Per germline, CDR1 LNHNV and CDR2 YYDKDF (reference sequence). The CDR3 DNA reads TGTGCCACCAGCAGAGGATCGACAGGCTATGGCTACACCTTC. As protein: CATSRGSTGYGYTF. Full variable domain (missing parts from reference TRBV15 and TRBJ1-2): DAMVIQNPRYQVTQFGKPVTLSCSQTLNHNVMYWYQQKSSQAPKLLFHYYDKDFNNEADTPDNFQSRRPNTSFCFLDIRSPGLGDTAMYLCATSRGSTGYGYTFGSGTRLTVV.

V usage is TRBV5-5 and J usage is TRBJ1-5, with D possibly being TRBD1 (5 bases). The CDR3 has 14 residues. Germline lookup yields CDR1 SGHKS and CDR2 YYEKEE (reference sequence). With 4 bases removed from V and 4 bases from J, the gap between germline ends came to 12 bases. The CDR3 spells CASSVDRENQPQHF. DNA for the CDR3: TGTGCCAGCAGCGTCGACAGAGAGAATCAGCCCCAGCATTTT.